This T cell receptor beta chain appears in the sequencing data of a study of blood T cell repertoires in COVID-19. The overall study: PBMCs, B-cell-depleted T cells, or T cells were the source of the cDNA or gDNA that made up the material.

Concerning this clone: Additional DNA sequences in this sample encode the identical CDR3.

The CDR3 extends over 14 amino acids. V lost 1 base, J lost 2 bases, and 8 bases lay in between. Germline CDR1 SEHNR, CDR2 FQNEAQ (reference sequence). Per the study methods: Amplification of reference gene primers was used by the study to estimate nucleated cell counts. Assay: immunoSEQ multiplex PCR; the TCRdb copy retains only in-frame clones and omits some. D and trimming come from the DNA, and the V and J calls and clone size come from that table. The sample records over 100,000 clones, more than 80% being singletons. The sample consisted of peripheral blood. The chain is built from TRBV7-9 and TRBJ1-1, with D unclear. The sequence was collected from an older woman with acute or convalescent COVID-19. CDR3 loop: CASSLDRGNTEAFF. The DNA of the CDR3 is TGTGCCAGCAGCTTAGATCGAGGTAACACTGAAGCTTTCTTT.